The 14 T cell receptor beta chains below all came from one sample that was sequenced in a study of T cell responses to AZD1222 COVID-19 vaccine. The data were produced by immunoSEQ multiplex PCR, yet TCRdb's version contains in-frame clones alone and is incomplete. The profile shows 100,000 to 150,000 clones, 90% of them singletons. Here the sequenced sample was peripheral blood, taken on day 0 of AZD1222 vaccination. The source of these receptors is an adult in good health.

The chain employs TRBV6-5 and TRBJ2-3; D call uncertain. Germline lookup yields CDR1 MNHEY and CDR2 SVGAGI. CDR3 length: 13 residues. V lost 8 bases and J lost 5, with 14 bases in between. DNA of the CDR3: TGTGCCAGCGCTGTAGTGGGCGTAGATACGCAGTATTTT. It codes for CASAVVGVDTQYF.

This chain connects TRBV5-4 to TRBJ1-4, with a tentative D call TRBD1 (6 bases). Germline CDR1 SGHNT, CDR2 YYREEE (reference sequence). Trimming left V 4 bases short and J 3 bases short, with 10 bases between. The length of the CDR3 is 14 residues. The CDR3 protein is CASSLQGANEKLFF. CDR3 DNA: TGTGCCAGCAGCCTACAGGGAGCTAATGAAAAACTGTTTTTT.

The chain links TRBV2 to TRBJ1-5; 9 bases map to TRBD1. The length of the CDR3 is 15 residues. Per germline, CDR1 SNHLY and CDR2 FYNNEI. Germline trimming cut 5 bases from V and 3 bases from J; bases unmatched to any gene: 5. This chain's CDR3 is CASSPRTGDNQPQHF. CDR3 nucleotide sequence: TGTGCCAGCAGTCCGAGGACAGGGGACAATCAGCCCCAGCATTTT.

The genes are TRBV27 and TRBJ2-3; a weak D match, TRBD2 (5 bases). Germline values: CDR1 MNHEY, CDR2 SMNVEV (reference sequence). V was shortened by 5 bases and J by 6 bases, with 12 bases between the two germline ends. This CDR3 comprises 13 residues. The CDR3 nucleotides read TGTGCCAGCAGTCAAAGCCGGAGGGATACGCAGTATTTT. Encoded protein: CASSQSRRDTQYF.

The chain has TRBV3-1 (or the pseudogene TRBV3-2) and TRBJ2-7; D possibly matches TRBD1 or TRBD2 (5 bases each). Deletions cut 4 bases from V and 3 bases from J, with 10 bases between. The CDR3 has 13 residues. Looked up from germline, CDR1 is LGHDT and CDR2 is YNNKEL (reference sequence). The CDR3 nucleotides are TGTGCCAGCAGCCGAGGGGTTATCTACGAGCAGTACTTC. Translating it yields CASSRGVIYEQYF.

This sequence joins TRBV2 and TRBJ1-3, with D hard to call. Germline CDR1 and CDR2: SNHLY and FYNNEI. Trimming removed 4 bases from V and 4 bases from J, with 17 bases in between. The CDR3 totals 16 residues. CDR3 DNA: TGTGCCAGCAGTGGAAAGGCAGGCGGGAAAGGAAACACCATATATTTT. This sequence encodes CASSGKAGGKGNTIYF.

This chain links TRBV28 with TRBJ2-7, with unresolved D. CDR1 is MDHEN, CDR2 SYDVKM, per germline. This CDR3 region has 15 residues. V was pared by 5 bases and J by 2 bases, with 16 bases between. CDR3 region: CASSPVGWATYEQYF. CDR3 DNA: TGTGCCAGCAGTCCAGTGGGATGGGCAACCTACGAGCAGTACTTC.

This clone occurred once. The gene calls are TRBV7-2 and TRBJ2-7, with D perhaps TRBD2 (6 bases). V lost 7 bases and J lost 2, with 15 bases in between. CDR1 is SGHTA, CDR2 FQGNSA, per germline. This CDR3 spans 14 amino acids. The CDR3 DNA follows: TGTGCCAGCACCCCGGGCGGGACCCCCTACGAGCAGTACTTC. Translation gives CASTPGGTPYEQYF.

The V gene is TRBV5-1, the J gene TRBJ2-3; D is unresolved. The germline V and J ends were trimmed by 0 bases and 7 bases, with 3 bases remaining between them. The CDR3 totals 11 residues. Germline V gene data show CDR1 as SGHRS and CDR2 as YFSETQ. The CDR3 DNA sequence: TGCGCCAGCAGCTTGGAACATACGCAGTATTTT. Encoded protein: CASSLEHTQYF.

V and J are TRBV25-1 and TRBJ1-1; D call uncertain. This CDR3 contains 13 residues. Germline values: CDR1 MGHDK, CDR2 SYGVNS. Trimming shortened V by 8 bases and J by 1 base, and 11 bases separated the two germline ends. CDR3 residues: CASSEMENTEAFF. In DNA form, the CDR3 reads TGTGCCAGCTCTGAAATGGAGAACACTGAAGCTTTCTTT.

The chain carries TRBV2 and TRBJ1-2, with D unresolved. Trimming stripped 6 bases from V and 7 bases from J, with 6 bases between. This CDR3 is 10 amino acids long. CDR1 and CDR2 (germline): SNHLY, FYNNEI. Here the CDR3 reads CASRPSGYTF. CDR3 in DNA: TGTGCCAGCAGGCCTAGTGGCTACACCTTC. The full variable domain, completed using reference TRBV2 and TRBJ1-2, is EPEVTQTPSHQVTQMGQEVILRCVPISNHLYFYWYRQILGQKVEFLVSFYNNEISEKSEIFDDQFSVERPDGSNFTLKIRSTKLEDSAMYFCASRPSGYTFGSGTRLTVV.

The CDR3 nucleotides are TGCGCCAGCAGCTTGTATAGGGCGAGCCCGGGGACTGAAGCTTTCTTT. Translated, it gives CASSLYRASPGTEAFF. The chain couples TRBV5-1 to TRBJ1-1; D uncertain. Germline CDR1 and CDR2: SGHRS and YFSETQ. The CDR3 is 16 amino acids. Trimming cost V 1 base and J 5 bases, with 18 bases left between them.

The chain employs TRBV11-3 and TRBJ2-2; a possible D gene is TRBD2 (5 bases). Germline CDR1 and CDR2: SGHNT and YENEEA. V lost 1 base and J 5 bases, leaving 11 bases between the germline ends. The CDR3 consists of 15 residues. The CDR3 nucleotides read TGTGCCAGCAGCTTAGTCGGGGTGGTTACCGGGGAGCTGTTTTTT. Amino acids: CASSLVGVVTGELFF.

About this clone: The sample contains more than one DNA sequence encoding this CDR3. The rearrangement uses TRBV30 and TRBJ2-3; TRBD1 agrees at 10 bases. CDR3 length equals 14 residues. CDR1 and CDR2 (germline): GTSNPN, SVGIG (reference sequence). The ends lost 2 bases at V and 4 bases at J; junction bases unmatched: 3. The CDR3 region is CAWSRDRGADTQYF. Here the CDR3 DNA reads TGTGCCTGGAGTCGGGACAGGGGAGCAGATACGCAGTATTTT.